Below are 27 T cell receptor beta chains sequenced from a single sample in a study of control samples from healthy donors and cancer patients. Generated by immunoSEQ multiplex PCR, the TCRdb table keeps only in-frame clones and is missing some. The sample yields roughly 400,000 clones, 75% to 95% seen once. Sequenced material: PBMCs. These TCRs come from a man aged 40-49 years with head and neck cancer.

V gene TRBV5-4 combines with J gene TRBJ2-2; possible D gene TRBD2, 5 bases. CDR1 is SGHNT and CDR2 is YYREEE in the germline V gene (reference sequence). V was trimmed by 5 bases and J by 1 base, leaving 9 bases between them. The CDR3 runs to 14 residues. In nucleotides, the CDR3 is TGTGCCAGCAGGGAGGATATGAACACCGGGGAGCTGTTTTTT. Encoded protein: CASREDMNTGELFF.

The CDR3 loop reads CASSLGQTEQYF. The CDR3 DNA reads as TGTGCCAGCAGCTTAGGACAGACCGAGCAGTACTTC. J is TRBJ2-7 and V is TRBV7-2, with D perhaps matching TRBD1 (5 bases). The CDR3 contains 12 residues. Germline V gives CDR1 SGHTA, CDR2 FQGNSA. V shed 1 base and J shed 6 bases, with 7 bases lying between them.

The rearrangement joins TRBV6-4 to TRBJ2-7; the match to TRBD1 covers 8 bases. The CDR3 has 15 amino acids. Germline CDR1 is MRHNA and CDR2 is SNTAGT. The ends lost 5 bases at V and 2 bases at J; junction bases unmatched: 8. The CDR3: CASSFSGTGPYEQYF. The CDR3, as DNA: TGTGCCAGCAGTTTCTCCGGGACAGGTCCCTACGAGCAGTACTTC.

V gene TRBV9 combines with J gene TRBJ1-1; no clear D. The V gene's germline CDR1 is SGDLS and CDR2 YYNGEE. This CDR3 is 15 amino acids long. V lost 3 bases to trimming and J lost 2 bases, with 14 bases between them. The CDR3 spells CASSGLDGTNTEAFF. Written as DNA, the CDR3 is TGTGCCAGCAGCGGTTTGGACGGTACTAACACTGAAGCTTTCTTT.

This rearrangement joins TRBV5-6 to TRBJ1-5; possibly TRBD1 for D (5 bases). V was cut by 3 bases and J by 4 bases, with 5 bases left in between. The CDR3 is made up of 12 amino acids. Per germline, CDR1 SGHDT and CDR2 YYEEEE. CDR3 amino acids: CASSSGNQPQHF. CDR3 bases: TGTGCCAGCAGCTCAGGGAATCAGCCCCAGCATTTT.

The rearrangement links TRBV19 to TRBJ1-5; possibly TRBD1 for D (6 bases). The CDR3 consists of 13 residues. V lost 5 bases and J lost 4, with 9 bases in between. Germline V CDR1 and CDR2: LNHDA, SQIVND (reference sequence). The CDR3: CASSPGQNQPQHF. The CDR3 DNA reads TGTGCCAGTAGTCCAGGACAGAATCAGCCCCAGCATTTT.

The chain employs TRBV6-6 and TRBJ2-7; 7 nucleotides line up with TRBD1. Trimming cost V 7 bases and J 11 bases; bases outside gene matches: 8. Germline CDR1 is MNHNY and CDR2 is SVGAGI (reference sequence). There are 11 residues in the CDR3. CDR3 DNA sequence: TGTGCCAGCAATGACGAGGGACAGAAGTACTTC. This gives the protein CASNDEGQKYF.

This chain links TRBV28 with TRBJ2-1; 8 nucleotides align to TRBD2. The CDR3 sequence is 15 residues long. The V gene's germline CDR1 is MDHEN and CDR2 SYDVKM. J lost 10 bases, V lost 5 bases, and 13 bases had no gene match. The CDR3 loop is CASSTTRGAPREQFF. DNA for the CDR3: TGTGCCAGCAGTACCACGCGGGGGGCCCCTCGAGAGCAGTTCTTC.

CDR3 nucleotides: TGTGCCAGCAGCCCGGACCTTAAGGCTGGGGCCAACGTCCTGACTTTC. Translating gives CASSPDLKAGANVLTF. The chain uses TRBV5-6 and TRBJ2-6; D is undetermined. The CDR3 is made up of 16 amino acids. The ends were cut back, 4 bases at V and 2 bases at J, with 13 bases in the middle. The germline CDR1 and CDR2 sequences are SGHDT and YYEEEE.

The chain links TRBV13 to TRBJ2-7; TRBD1 agrees at 9 bases. The CDR3 contains 13 residues. Germline CDR1 is PRHDT and CDR2 is FYEKMQ (reference sequence). The V and J ends lost 4 bases and 6 bases, in that order; junction bases with no gene match: 4. CDR3 in DNA: TGTGCCAGCAGCTGGGGACAGGGAGGCGAGCAGTACTTC. Protein product: CASSWGQGGEQYF.

V and J are TRBV28 and TRBJ2-3; 7 positions agree with TRBD2. Losses at the gene ends were 2 bases for V and 2 bases for J; bases not matched to a gene: 4. The germline gives CDR1 MDHEN, CDR2 SYDVKM. There are 15 residues in the CDR3. CDR3 coding DNA: TGTGCCAGCAGTTTAAGCCTAGCGGACACAGATACGCAGTATTTT. Translating it yields CASSLSLADTDTQYF.

The gene calls are TRBV28 and TRBJ1-2; 7 positions agree with TRBD1. V was pared by 2 bases and J by 7 bases, with 4 bases of the junction left unmatched. The germline CDR1 and CDR2 sequences are MDHEN and SYDVKM. There are 13 residues in the CDR3. The CDR3 DNA follows: TGTGCCAGCAGTTTACCGACAGGGTCTGGCTACACCTTC. Protein: CASSLPTGSGYTF.

The chain recombines TRBV27 with TRBJ1-1; possibly TRBD1 for D (6 bases). V lost 5 bases to trimming and J lost 5 bases, with 15 bases between them. The V gene's germline CDR1 is MNHEY and CDR2 SMNVEV (reference sequence). There are 14 residues in the CDR3. The CDR3 sequence: CASSRGALRTEAFF. CDR3 coding DNA: TGTGCCAGCAGTCGGGGGGCGCTTCGGACTGAAGCTTTCTTT.

The V call is TRBV15, the J call TRBJ2-7, with D possibly matching TRBD1 (5 bases). CDR1 LNHNV and CDR2 YYDKDF come from the germline V gene (reference sequence). The CDR3 spans 13 residues. Between the trimmed V and J ends, which lost 9 bases and 1 base, there was a span of 13 bases. The DNA for the CDR3 is TGTGCCACAAAGCTCGCAGGGTCCTACGAGCAGTACTTC. Its protein product is CATKLAGSYEQYF.

As DNA, the CDR3 is TGTGCCAGCAGGGTTACCGGGACAGGGTACTACGAGCAGTACTTC. Translation: CASRVTGTGYYEQYF. J is TRBJ2-7 and V is TRBV25-1; 9 bases are shared with TRBD1. CDR3 length equals 15 residues. CDR1 is MGHDK, CDR2 SYGVNS, per germline. J was trimmed by 3 bases and V by 6 bases; bases with no gene match: 9.

CDR3 protein: CASSANPGTGNTEAFF. The CDR3 bases are TGTGCCAGCAGCGCCAATCCCGGGACAGGGAACACTGAAGCTTTCTTT. This chain uses TRBV9 with TRBJ1-1; 8 nucleotides line up with TRBD1. Germline-derived CDR1 and CDR2 are SGDLS and YYNGEE. This CDR3 spans 16 amino acids. V lost 3 bases, J lost 1 base, and 8 bases stayed unmatched.

The chain couples TRBV18 to TRBJ2-2; no definite D call. The CDR3 is made up of 14 amino acids. Germline V CDR1 and CDR2: KGHSH, LQKENI. With 3 bases removed from V and 1 base from J, the gap between germline ends came to 6 bases. CDR3 nucleotide sequence: TGTGCCAGCTCACCCATACAGAACACCGGGGAGCTGTTTTTT. Its protein is CASSPIQNTGELFF.

This clone appeared once. The chain has TRBV6-1 and TRBJ2-3, with D possibly TRBD2 on 6 matching bases. CDR3 length: 14 residues. V was trimmed by 2 bases and J by 8 bases, leaving 14 bases between them. Germline values: CDR1 MNHNS, CDR2 SASEGT. The CDR3 nucleotides read TGTGCCAGCAGTGAATCCGGGGGAGCGGGTACGCAGTATTTT. This codes for CASSESGGAGTQYF.

The J gene is TRBJ1-4, the V gene TRBV4-1; D gene unclear. Germline V gene lookup returns CDR1 MGHRA and CDR2 YSYEKL. CDR3 size: 16 residues. V lost 0 bases and J 3 bases, leaving 11 bases between the germline ends. In DNA form, the CDR3 reads TGCGCCAGCAGCCAAGATCCGGGGAAGGCTAATGAAAAACTGTTTTTT. It encodes CASSQDPGKANEKLFF.

This chain joins TRBV7-9 and TRBJ2-1; TRBD2 aligns across 10 bases. Germline V gene sequence: CDR1 SEHNR, CDR2 FQNEAQ (reference sequence). V trimming: 4 bases; J trimming: 3 bases; junction bases outside the gene matches: 6. CDR3 size: 16 residues. The CDR3 protein is CASSYLAGAFYNEQFF. CDR3 bases: TGTGCCAGCAGCTATCTAGCGGGGGCCTTCTACAATGAGCAGTTCTTC. The complete variable domain, with remaining parts taken from reference TRBV7-9 and TRBJ2-1, reads DTGVSQNPRHKITKRGQNVTFRCDPISEHNRLYWYRQTLGQGPEFLTYFQNEAQLEKSRLLSDRFSAERPKGSFSTLEIQRTEQGDSAMYLCASSYLAGAFYNEQFFGPGTRLTVL.

The chain joins TRBV28 to TRBJ1-1, with 7 bases that match TRBD1. The CDR3 extends over 15 amino acids. V gave up 6 bases and J gave up 1 base; unmatched junction bases: 8. Germline V gives CDR1 MDHEN, CDR2 SYDVKM. CDR3 sequence: CASSTASGGNTEAFF. In nucleotides, the CDR3 is TGTGCCAGCAGCACCGCCTCAGGGGGGAACACTGAAGCTTTCTTT.

V usage is TRBV15 and J usage is TRBJ1-3; D possibly corresponds to TRBD1 (6 bases). The CDR3 extends over 17 amino acids. Per the germline V gene, CDR1 is LNHNV and CDR2 is YYDKDF (reference sequence). Between the trimmed V and J ends, which lost 0 bases and 0 bases, there was a span of 12 bases. The CDR3 nucleotides are TGTGCCACCAGCAGAGAGATCGGGACACTCTCTGGAAACACCATATATTTT. It codes for CATSREIGTLSGNTIYF.

V is TRBV19 and J is TRBJ1-5; D is unresolved. The germline V gene encodes CDR1 LNHDA and CDR2 SQIVND (reference sequence). Trimming took 6 bases from V and 2 from J, leaving 14 bases between them. This CDR3 is built from 15 residues. The CDR3 region is CASRIQIGGNQPQHF. CDR3 DNA sequence: TGTGCCAGTAGGATACAAATCGGGGGCAATCAGCCCCAGCATTTT.

V usage is TRBV19 and J usage is TRBJ1-5; 10 positions match TRBD1. V shed 8 bases and J 7 bases; nucleotides not matched to a gene: 8. From germline, CDR1 is LNHDA and CDR2 SQIVND (reference sequence). The CDR3 is made up of 14 amino acids. CDR3 in amino acids: CASCHDRGQQPQHF. As DNA, the CDR3 is TGTGCCAGTTGCCATGACAGGGGGCAACAGCCCCAGCATTTT.

V gene TRBV28 combines with J gene TRBJ1-1; no firm D call. CDR3 size: 11 residues. CDR1 MDHEN and CDR2 SYDVKM come from the germline V gene. The V and J ends lost 8 bases and 1 base respectively, with 5 bases between them. Written as DNA, the CDR3 is TGTGCCAGCGGGAGGAACACTGAAGCTTTCTTT. Translation gives CASGRNTEAFF.

This clone was picked up one time. The chain is built from TRBV7-3 and TRBJ2-7, with 10 nucleotides matching TRBD2. With 0 bases clipped from V and 9 bases from J, the junction kept 8 bases outside the gene matches. The length of the CDR3 is 15 residues. Germline V CDR1 and CDR2: SGHTA, FQGTGA. DNA of the CDR3: TGTGCCAGCAGCTTAACCCCAGGACTAGCGGCAAGGCAGTACTTC. It specifies CASSLTPGLAARQYF.

This clone is a singleton in its sample. J is TRBJ1-1 and V is TRBV20-1; D uncertain. CDR3 length: 10 residues. The germline V gene has CDR1 DFQATT and CDR2 SNEGSKA (reference sequence). V gave up 5 bases and J gave up 6 bases, with 7 bases separating them. The CDR3 DNA reads as TGCAGTGCTCCCGGGCCTGAAGCTTTCTTT. It codes for CSAPGPEAFF.